The present entry profiles one T cell receptor (beta chain) with its context. The sample is drawn from a study of blood T cell repertoires in COVID-19. The wider study: Specimens from acute and convalescent COVID-19 originated in the United States, Italy and Spain. In each case, the material was cDNA or gDNA derived from T cells, B-cell-depleted T cells, or PBMCs.

Per the original methods: Nucleated cell counts were estimated from reference gene primer amplification. Measured with immunoSEQ multiplex PCR; TCRdb has only the in-frame clones, and not every one. V, J and clone size are taken as reported in that table, and D and trimming were inferred from the DNA itself. The table lists around 270,000 clones, roughly 86% of them singletons. The CDR3 spans 16 residues. Germline V gene sequence: CDR1 SGDLS, CDR2 YYNGEE. V lost 4 bases, J lost 10 bases, and 13 bases stayed unmatched. The sample taken for sequencing was peripheral blood. The receptor was isolated from a man aged 40-55 years who had recovered from COVID-19. The V and J genes are TRBV9 and TRBJ2-1; 11 nucleotides match TRBD2. In DNA, the CDR3 is TGTGCCAGCAGCAGAAACCCGGGACTAGCGGCTGTGGAGCAGTTCTTC. It codes for CASSRNPGLAAVEQFF. The full variable domain, rest sourced from reference TRBV9 and TRBJ2-1, is DSGVTQTPKHLITATGQRVTLRCSPRSGDLSVYWYQQSLDQGLQFLIQYYNGEERAKGNILERFSAQQFPDLHSELNLSSLELGDSALYFCASSRNPGLAAVEQFFGPGTRLTVL.